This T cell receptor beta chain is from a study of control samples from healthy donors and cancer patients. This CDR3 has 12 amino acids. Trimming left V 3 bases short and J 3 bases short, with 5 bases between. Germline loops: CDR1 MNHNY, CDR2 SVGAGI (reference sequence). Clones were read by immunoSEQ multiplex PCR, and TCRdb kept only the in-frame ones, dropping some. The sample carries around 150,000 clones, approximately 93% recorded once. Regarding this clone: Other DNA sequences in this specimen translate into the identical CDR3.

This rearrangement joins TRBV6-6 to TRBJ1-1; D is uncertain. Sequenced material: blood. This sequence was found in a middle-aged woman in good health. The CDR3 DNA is TGTGCCAGCAGTTATGGGGACACTGAAGCTTTCTTT. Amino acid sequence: CASSYGDTEAFF.